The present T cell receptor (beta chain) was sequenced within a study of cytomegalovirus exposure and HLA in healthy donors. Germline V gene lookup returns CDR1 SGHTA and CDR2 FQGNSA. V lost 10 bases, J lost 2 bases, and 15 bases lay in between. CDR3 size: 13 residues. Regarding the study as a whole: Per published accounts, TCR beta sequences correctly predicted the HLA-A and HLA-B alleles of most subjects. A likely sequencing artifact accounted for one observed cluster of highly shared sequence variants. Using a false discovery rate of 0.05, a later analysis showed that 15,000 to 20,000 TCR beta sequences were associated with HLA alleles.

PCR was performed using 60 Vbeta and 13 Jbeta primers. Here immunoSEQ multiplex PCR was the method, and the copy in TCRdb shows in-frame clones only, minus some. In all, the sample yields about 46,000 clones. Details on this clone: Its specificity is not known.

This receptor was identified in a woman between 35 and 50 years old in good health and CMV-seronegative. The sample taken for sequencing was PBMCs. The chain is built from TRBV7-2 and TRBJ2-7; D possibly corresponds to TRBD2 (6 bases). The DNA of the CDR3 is TGTGCCACAGTACGCGGGACCCCCTACGAGCAGTACTTC. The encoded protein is CATVRGTPYEQYF.